Listed below are T cell receptor beta chains from one sample, sequenced in a study of CD8+ T cells in alopecia areata. Libraries were prepared by immunoSEQ multiplex PCR; TCRdb keeps only in-frame clonotypes and omits some of them. The sample holds about 200,000 clones, roughly 60% seen once. The material was CD4+ T cells sorted from blood, obtained at week 24, from a patient treated with tofacitinib. The receptor source for this set is a human donor with alopecia areata. Both conserved end residues are part of each CDR3. The D gene is left open where the match is weak. Clone size is shown for a subset of rows, as once, few, many or a class of expanded clone.

V gene,D gene,J gene,clone size,CDR3 DNA,CDR3 protein
TRBV29-1,TRBD2,TRBJ2-1,NA,TGCAGCGGAAGCGGGGGGGGGAGGAATGAGCAGTTCTTC,CSGSGGGRNEQFF
TRBV27,NA,TRBJ1-1,NA,TGTGCCAGCAGTCTACAGGGAGCGAACACTGAAGCTTTCTTT,CASSLQGANTEAFF
TRBV7-2,NA,TRBJ2-5,NA,TGTGCCAGCAGCTCCATTGACAGACAAGAGACCCAGTACTTC,CASSSIDRQETQYF
TRBV6-1,TRBD1,TRBJ2-3,NA,TGTGCCAGCAGTCGACAGGGCCCAGATACGCAGTATTTT,CASSRQGPDTQYF
TRBV15,NA,TRBJ2-1,NA,TGTGCCACCAGCAGAGATCCCCAGGCGGGGCAGTTCTTC,CATSRDPQAGQFF
TRBV2,NA,TRBJ1-5,once,TGTGCCAGCAGTGGGCAGGGGAGTCGCAATCAGCCCCAGCATTTT,CASSGQGSRNQPQHF
TRBV29-1,TRBD1,TRBJ2-3,NA,TGCAGCGCTGGGACAGGGTGGACAGATACGCAGTATTTT,CSAGTGWTDTQYF
TRBV29-1,TRBD1,TRBJ2-2,NA,TGCAGCGTTTGGACAGGGTGGAACACCGGGGAGCTGTTTTTT,CSVWTGWNTGELFF
TRBV10-3,TRBD1,TRBJ2-7,few,TGTGCCATCAGTGAGATAGGGACAGCGCTATACGAGCAGTACTTC,CAISEIGTALYEQYF
TRBV30,NA,TRBJ2-7,NA,TGTGCCTGGAGTGTTGTGCCTATTTCCTACGAGCAGTACTTC,CAWSVVPISYEQYF
TRBV6-6,NA,TRBJ1-6,NA,TGTGCCAGCAGTTACAAGGGTGCTAGTTCACCCCTCCACTTT,CASSYKGASSPLHF
TRBV29-1,TRBD2,TRBJ2-7,few,TGCAGCGTTGGCCGCCTAGCGGGGAGTTACGAGCAGTACTTC,CSVGRLAGSYEQYF
TRBV11-2,NA,TRBJ2-3,few,TGTGCCAGCAGTCTCGGATTGAGTCCAGGGGGCACAGATACGCAGTATTTT,CASSLGLSPGGTDTQYF
TRBV29-1,NA,TRBJ2-7,NA,TGCAGCGTTGTACGGGGGAGCTCCTACGAGCAGTACTTC,CSVVRGSSYEQYF
TRBV19,NA,TRBJ2-1,few,TGTGCCAGTAAACGGGCAGCGGGTGAGCAGTTCTTC,CASKRAAGEQFF
TRBV5-1,TRBD1,TRBJ2-2,NA,TGCGCCAGCAGCCCCGGGACAGGGACCACCGGGGAGCTGTTTTTT,CASSPGTGTTGELFF
TRBV6-5,NA,TRBJ2-3,NA,TGTGCCAGCAGTTACTCGATCCCTAGCACAGATACGCAGTATTTT,CASSYSIPSTDTQYF
TRBV4-3,NA,TRBJ1-2,NA,TGCGCCAGCAGCCAAGATGCCGGACACCAGGACTATGGCTACACCTTC,CASSQDAGHQDYGYTF